Listed below are T cell receptor beta chains from one sample, sequenced in a study of blood T cell repertoires in COVID-19. Clones were read by immunoSEQ multiplex PCR, and TCRdb kept only the in-frame ones, dropping some. Among approximately 230,000 clones listed, 70% to 90% were seen once. Sequenced input: PBMCs or T cells enriched from blood (not recorded which). These receptors originate from a man aged 35 to 55 who had recovered from COVID-19. The CDR3 runs from the conserved cysteine through the conserved F or W. A D gene is named only where the DNA matches it firmly.

v_call: TRBV19
j_call: TRBJ2-6
cdr3_length: 16
d_call: TRBD1
cdr3_nt: TGTGCCAGTAGTGTGCAGGGGGCTCCTGGGGCCAACGTCCTGACTTTC
cdr3_aa: CASSVQGAPGANVLTF

v_call: TRBV9
j_call: TRBJ1-2
cdr3_length: 15
d_call: TRBD1
cdr3_nt: TGTGCCAGCAGCGTTCAGGGGGTGCCCGGTTATGGCTACACCTTC
cdr3_aa: CASSVQGVPGYGYTF

v_call: TRBV3-1/TRBV3-2
j_call: TRBJ2-3
cdr3_length: 14
d_call: NA
cdr3_nt: TGTGCCAGCAGCCAAGGCAGGGGGGTGGATACGCAGTATTTT
cdr3_aa: CASSQGRGVDTQYF

v_call: TRBV5-6
j_call: TRBJ1-2
cdr3_length: 14
d_call: NA
cdr3_nt: TGTGCCAGCAGGCCTACAGGGATCACCTATGGCTACACCTTC
cdr3_aa: CASRPTGITYGYTF

v_call: TRBV4-1
j_call: TRBJ1-5
cdr3_length: 16
d_call: NA
cdr3_nt: TGCGCCAGCAGCCAAGATAACAGTTATAGCAATCAGCCCCAGCATTTT
cdr3_aa: CASSQDNSYSNQPQHF

v_call: TRBV18
j_call: TRBJ2-2
cdr3_length: 19
d_call: TRBD2
cdr3_nt: TGTGCCAGCTCACCACCGAACAGCCAACTAGCGGGAGTTCACGGGGAGCTGTTTTTT
cdr3_aa: CASSPPNSQLAGVHGELFF

v_call: TRBV27
j_call: TRBJ1-4
cdr3_length: 16
d_call: NA
cdr3_nt: TGTGCCAGCAGTTCCTTCGAAGGGGCGCCCCTCGAAAAACTGTTTTTT
cdr3_aa: CASSSFEGAPLEKLFF

v_call: TRBV5-6
j_call: TRBJ2-2
cdr3_length: 16
d_call: TRBD2
cdr3_nt: TGTGCCAGCAGCCCCCAACCGGGACTATCCACCGGGGAGCTGTTTTTT
cdr3_aa: CASSPQPGLSTGELFF

v_call: TRBV3-1/TRBV3-2
j_call: TRBJ1-2
cdr3_length: 17
d_call: TRBD1
cdr3_nt: TGTGCCAGCAGCCAAGGGGGCAGGGGGCCCTCCGATTATGGCTACACCTTC
cdr3_aa: CASSQGGRGPSDYGYTF

v_call: TRBV7-9
j_call: TRBJ1-2
cdr3_length: 15
d_call: TRBD1
cdr3_nt: TGTGCCAGCAGCCGAGGACAGGGGGCAGACTATGGCTACACCTTC
cdr3_aa: CASSRGQGADYGYTF

v_call: TRBV19
j_call: TRBJ1-1
cdr3_length: 13
d_call: TRBD1
cdr3_nt: TGTGCCAGTAGTGAGGACAGGGCGACTGAAGCTTTCTTT
cdr3_aa: CASSEDRATEAFF

v_call: TRBV6-5
j_call: TRBJ1-2
cdr3_length: 16
d_call: TRBD1
cdr3_nt: TGTGCCAGCAGTTCGACAGGGGTAGGATCCCACTATGGCTACACCTTC
cdr3_aa: CASSSTGVGSHYGYTF